The rows below give T cell receptor beta chains drawn from one sample of a study of T cells in Graves' hyperthyroidism and ophthalmopathy. One entry per CDR3 protein, called by TCRdb with MiXCR from the multiplex PCR reads. The sample lists 500,000 to 650,000 distinct CDR3 sequences, 20% occurring once. Material for sequencing was blood. These receptors were obtained from a man aged 40-50 years with Graves' ophthalmopathy. CDR3s include the opening cysteine and the closing phenylalanine or tryptophan. The D gene is left open where the match is weak. Some rows mark clone size as missing; the rest say once, few, many or name a class of expanded clone.

size,J,D,V,CDR3,DNA
-,TRBJ1-1,-,TRBV7-9,CASGGGLNTEAFF,TGTGCCAGCGGGGGGGGACTGAACACTGAAGCTTTCTTT
few,TRBJ1-4,-,TRBV7-6,CASSPRDGSTNEKLFF,TGTGCCAGCAGCCCACGGGACGGCTCAACTAATGAAAAACTGTTTTTT
-,TRBJ2-2,-,TRBV29-1,CSVDRANTGELFF,TGCAGCGTTGACAGGGCGAACACCGGGGAGCTGTTTTTT
few,TRBJ2-7,TRBD2,TRBV9,CASSPGLAGQEQYF,TGTGCCAGCAGCCCTGGACTAGCGGGACAAGAGCAGTACTTC
few,TRBJ1-2,-,TRBV6-2/TRBV6-3,CASSYWEGRYTF,TGTGCCAGCAGTTACTGGGAGGGCCGCTACACCTTC
many,TRBJ2-1,TRBD2,TRBV29-1,CSVPEGTSGRDSYNEQFF,TGCAGCGTTCCCGAGGGGACTAGCGGGCGTGACTCCTACAATGAGCAGTTCTTC
few,TRBJ1-1,-,TRBV12-3/TRBV12-4,CASTSDTEAFF,TGTGCCAGCACTTCAGACACTGAAGCTTTCTTT
-,TRBJ2-7,-,TRBV10-3,CAISARGYEQYF,TGTGCCATCAGTGCTAGGGGCTACGAGCAGTACTTC
-,TRBJ2-5,-,TRBV7-6,CASSPNGGQETQYF,TGTGCCAGCAGCCCGAACGGGGGCCAAGAGACCCAGTACTTC
-,TRBJ2-5,-,TRBV3-2,CASGEGTRAPKETQYF,TGTGCCAGCGGGGAAGGAACTCGGGCCCCTAAAGAGACCCAGTACTTC
many,TRBJ2-1,TRBD1,TRBV7-2,CASSLPRTGGQSYNEQFF,TGTGCCAGCAGCTTACCCAGGACAGGGGGCCAGTCCTACAATGAGCAGTTCTTC
many,TRBJ2-7,TRBD1,TRBV20-1,CSAATGQGIFDEQYF,TGCAGTGCTGCCACCGGACAGGGGATTTTCGACGAGCAGTACTTC
many,TRBJ1-2,-,TRBV11-2,CASSLNRATRYGYTF,TGTGCCAGCAGCTTAAATAGGGCCACTCGCTATGGCTACACCTTC
-,TRBJ2-1,-,TRBV6-2/TRBV6-3,CASSLLYSNEQFF,TGTGCCAGCAGTCTCCTATACAGTAATGAGCAGTTCTTC
-,TRBJ2-7,TRBD1,TRBV25-1,CASSAGNDRDEQYF,TGTGCCAGCAGTGCGGGGAACGACAGGGACGAGCAGTACTTC
-,TRBJ2-7,TRBD1,TRBV12-5,CASGLLTYRTGFDSYEQYF,TGTGCTAGTGGTTTGCTAACCTACCGGACAGGCTTCGACTCCTACGAGCAGTACTTC
few,TRBJ1-2,TRBD1,TRBV2,CASSEQGGQGYGYTF,TGTGCCAGCAGTGAGCAGGGGGGACAGGGGTATGGCTACACCTTC
-,TRBJ2-7,-,TRBV5-4,CASSLNSGTPNTYEQYF,TGTGCCAGCAGCTTGAACTCCGGGACCCCAAATACCTACGAGCAGTACTTC
many,TRBJ2-1,TRBD2,TRBV27,CASSPPRLAGGASNEQFF,TGTGCCAGCAGTCCTCCCCGTTTAGCGGGAGGGGCCTCGAATGAGCAGTTCTTC
many,TRBJ2-5,TRBD1,TRBV9,CASSAQGAKETQYF,TGTGCCAGCAGCGCTCAGGGGGCAAAAGAGACCCAGTACTTC